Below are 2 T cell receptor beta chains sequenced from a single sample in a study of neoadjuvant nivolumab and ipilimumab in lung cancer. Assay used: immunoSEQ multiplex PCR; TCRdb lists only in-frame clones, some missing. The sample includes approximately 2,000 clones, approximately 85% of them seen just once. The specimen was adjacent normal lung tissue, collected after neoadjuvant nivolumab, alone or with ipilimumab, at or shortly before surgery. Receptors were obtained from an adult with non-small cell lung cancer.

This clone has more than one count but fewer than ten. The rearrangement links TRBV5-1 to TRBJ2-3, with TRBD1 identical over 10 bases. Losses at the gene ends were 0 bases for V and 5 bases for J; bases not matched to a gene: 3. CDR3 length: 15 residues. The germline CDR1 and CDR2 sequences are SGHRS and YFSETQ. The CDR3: CASSLEGQGGDTQYF. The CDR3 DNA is TGCGCCAGCAGCTTGGAAGGACAGGGGGGAGATACGCAGTATTTT.

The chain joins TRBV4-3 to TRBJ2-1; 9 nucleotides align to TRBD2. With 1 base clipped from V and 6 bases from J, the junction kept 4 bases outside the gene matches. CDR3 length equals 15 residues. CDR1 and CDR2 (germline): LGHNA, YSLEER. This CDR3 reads CASSQVGAGGNEQFF. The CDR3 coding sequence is TGCGCCAGCAGCCAAGTTGGAGCGGGAGGCAATGAGCAGTTCTTC.